This T cell receptor (beta chain) was retrieved from a study of identical twins. Overall study findings and caveats: With abundant cord blood beta clonotypes, insertions were fewer; memory repertoires showed no such pattern.

A remark on this clonotype: Antigen specificity is unknown.

Each CDR3 protein is one row after TCRdb ran MiXCR on the 5' RACE reads. Altogether hundreds of thousands of distinct CDR3 sequences are present, roughly 9.4% being singletons, with the ten largest covering roughly 5%. Donors uniformly comprised healthy Caucasians. The CDR3 is 15 amino acids. CDR1 and CDR2 from the germline V gene are MNHNS and SASEGT. Germline trimming cut 6 bases from V and 8 bases from J; bases unmatched to any gene: 4. Sequenced input: memory (CD45RO+) T cells sorted from blood. The chain is built from TRBV6-1 and TRBJ2-1; 16 bases map to TRBD2. The TCR originated in a woman younger than 30 in good health. CDR3 in DNA: TGTGCCAGCAGAGGGACTAGCGGGGGGGCCTATGAGCAGTTCTTC. It is translated as CASRGTSGGAYEQFF.